The T cell receptor (beta chain) described here comes from a study of T cell responses to AZD1222 COVID-19 vaccine. Across the study: The study pooled second doses at about 4 or about 12 weeks. Study results and caveats: Among those given AZD1222, only 5 to 7 were seropositive at baseline.

Generated by immunoSEQ multiplex PCR, the TCRdb table keeps only in-frame clones and is missing some. The sample carries about 85,000 clones, 80% to 90% recorded once. About this clone: What it binds is not known.

The CDR3 sequence is 16 residues long. V was clipped by 3 bases and J by 6 bases; unmatched bases: 11. Per the germline V gene, CDR1 is LGHDT and CDR2 is YNNKEL (reference sequence). The sample in question was peripheral blood, obtained on day 0 of AZD1222 vaccination. This TCR came from an adult in good health. This chain connects TRBV3-1 (or the pseudogene TRBV3-2) to TRBJ2-3, with 8 nucleotides matching TRBD1. The CDR3 spells CASSQGGIRGLDTQYF. The CDR3 DNA follows: TGTGCCAGCAGCCAGGGGGGTATCAGGGGGCTGGATACGCAGTATTTT.